This T cell receptor (beta chain) came from a study of blood T cell repertoires in COVID-19. Study context: The United States, Italy and Spain supplied acute and convalescent COVID-19 samples. T cells, B-cell-depleted T cells, or PBMCs supplied cDNA or gDNA.

This clone was picked up a small number of times. This CDR3 has 12 amino acids. Germline V gene lookup returns CDR1 SGHTA and CDR2 FQGNSA. With 5 bases removed from V and 4 bases from J, the gap between germline ends came to 6 bases. In the source study's methods: Reference gene primers were amplified, and this amplification served to estimate nucleated cell counts. Sequencing used immunoSEQ multiplex PCR; TCRdb keeps in-frame clones, though not all of them. For V, J and clone size, that table is used; D and trimming come from the DNA. The top ten clones hold under 6.5% of a sample with under 300,000 clones, roughly nine tenths of them seen once.

The chain links TRBV7-2 to TRBJ1-5; no clear D. The TCR originated in a man in his sixties with acute or convalescent COVID-19. Sequencing used peripheral blood. Here the CDR3 reads CASSGDNQPQHF. CDR3 bases: TGTGCCAGCAGCGGAGATAATCAGCCCCAGCATTTT.